This paragraph covers one T cell receptor (beta chain) sequence. Its antigen remains unidentified. Roughly five deparaffinized, unstained 10 um sections supplied tumor areas macrodissected using marked H&E slides as a guide. The germline V gene has CDR1 KGHSH and CDR2 LQKENI. Trimming cost V 3 bases and J 3 bases; bases outside gene matches: 7. This CDR3 region has 18 residues. The data originate from a study of T cells in lung cancer brain metastases. Paired samples had equal genomic DNA input, ranging 2.24 to 4.92 ug. Repertoires were generated with immunoSEQ multiplex PCR, while TCRdb's copy carries only in-frame clones and drops some. This sample has around 2,500 clones; 85% to 95% occur once, and the top ten carry more than 3.5%. The study's findings and limits: Brain metastases had fewer unique productive clones than primaries (median about 1,500 versus 4,500).

This sequence joins TRBV18 and TRBJ2-3; TRBD2 matches 15 bases. The sequenced material came from tumor tissue from a brain metastasis. This receptor was obtained from a man between 65 and 85 years old with non-small cell lung cancer that had spread to the brain. CDR3 in amino acids: CASSPIGLAGGPTDTQYF. The CDR3 DNA follows: TGTGCCAGCTCACCCATCGGACTAGCGGGAGGGCCAACAGATACGCAGTATTTT.